The clone carrying this TCR beta chain was observed at least ten times. Its cognate antigen is unknown. These data come from a study of CD8 T cells in ankylosing spondylitis. Study observations and caveats: Matched ankylosing spondylitis synovial fluid reportedly showed significant enrichment of disease-linked clones. The study identified a TCR beta motif of fewer than 10 highly homologous variants that appeared characteristic of ankylosing spondylitis blood. Earlier literature documents some of the motif variants in reactive arthritis synovial fluid and blood.

Libraries of TCR beta came from quantitative 5'-RACE with molecular barcodes. In TCRdb, the 5' RACE reads were re-called with MiXCR into one record per CDR3 protein. The sample lists 500,000 to 650,000 distinct CDR3 sequences, about 5.4% occurring once. The clonotype originates from a male donor with ankylosing spondylitis. Material for sequencing was blood, either unsorted or a sorted T cell fraction (not recorded which).

The CDR3 sequence is CASSQDETSTYEQYF. Here the CDR3 DNA reads TGTGCCAGCAGCCAAGATGAAACGTCCACCTACGAGCAGTACTTC. The J gene is TRBJ2-7, the V gene TRBV4-2; D unresolved. The CDR3 is 15 amino acids. Germline V gives CDR1 LGHNA, CDR2 YNFKEQ. The V end was cut by 0 bases, the J end by 2 bases, with 11 bases between.